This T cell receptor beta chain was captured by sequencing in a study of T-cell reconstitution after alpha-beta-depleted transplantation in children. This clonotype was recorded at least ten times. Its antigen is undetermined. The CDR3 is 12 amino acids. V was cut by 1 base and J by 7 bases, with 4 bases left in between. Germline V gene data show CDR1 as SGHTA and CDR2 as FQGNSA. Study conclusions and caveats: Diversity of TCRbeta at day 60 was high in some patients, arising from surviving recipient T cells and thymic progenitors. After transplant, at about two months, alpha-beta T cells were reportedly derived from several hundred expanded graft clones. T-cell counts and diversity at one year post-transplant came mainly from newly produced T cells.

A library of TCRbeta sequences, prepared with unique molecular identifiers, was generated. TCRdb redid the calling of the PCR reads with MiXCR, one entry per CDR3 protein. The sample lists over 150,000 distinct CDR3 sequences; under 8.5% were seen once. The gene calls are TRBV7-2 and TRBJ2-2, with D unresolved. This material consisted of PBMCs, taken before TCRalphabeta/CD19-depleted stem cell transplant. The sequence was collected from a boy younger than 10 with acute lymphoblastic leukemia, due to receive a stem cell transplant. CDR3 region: CASSLELGELFF. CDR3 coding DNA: TGTGCCAGCAGCTTAGAACTCGGGGAGCTGTTTTTT.